This T cell receptor beta chain comes out of a study of T cells in women clearing cervical HPV infection. Overall study findings and caveats: Richness plus V gene abundances separated cases from controls with AUC approximately 0.78. Timing of associations relative to infection is unclear; T-cell subsets were not isolated.

Method: immunoSEQ multiplex PCR; TCRdb's copy keeps in-frame clones and lacks some. The table for this sample gives 25,000 to 35,000 clones. About this clone: Its antigen is not identified.

The material sequenced was blood buffy coat. The receptor was derived from a woman aged 18 to 75 with a cervical HPV16 infection that either progressed to CIN3+ or cleared (not recorded which).

The covered CDR3 bases are TGTGCCAGCAGCTGGGGCCCTGGGGGGTCAGGCTACGAG. Its protein is CASSWGPGGSGYE. The complete CDR3 protein is CASSWGPGGSGYEQYF. The V call is TRBV13, the J call TRBJ2-7; D may be TRBD2 (6 bases). The read falls 3 residues short of the CDR3 end, and the missing part is taken from the germline J gene. The CDR3 consists of 16 residues. V was clipped by 4 bases and J by 3 bases, with 19 bases between them. CDR1 is PRHDT and CDR2 is FYEKMQ in the germline V gene (reference sequence).